Listed below are T cell receptor beta chains from one sample, sequenced in a study of T cell repertoires in cytomegalovirus infection. MiXCR was run by TCRdb on the reads, yielding one entry per CDR3 protein. The top ten hold just under 45% of the sample, which has approximately 470,000 distinct CDR3 sequences, under 45% seen once. These receptors have no identified antigens. The specimen was cultured PBMCs, collected from culture after CMV antigen stimulation. The receptor source for this set is a human donor in good health (CMV status not recorded). Some clones in this sample may be carry-over from other donors' samples. Each CDR3 is given with its conserved first and last residue. The order of the fields is D gene, J gene, clone size, V gene, CDR3 DNA, CDR3 protein. A D gene is named only where the DNA matches it firmly. Size is stated for part of the rows, as once, few or many counts, or as a class when the clone is expanded.

D: TRBD2
J: TRBJ2-3
size: few
V: TRBV10-2
DNA: TGCGCCAGCAGCTCTAGCGGGGGGGCGTTAGATACGCAGTATTTT
CDR3: CASSSSGGALDTQYF

D: TRBD1
J: TRBJ1-1
size: NA
V: TRBV10-2
DNA: TGCGCCAGCAGGGGGACAGATTTAACTGAAGCTTTCTTT
CDR3: CASRGTDLTEAFF

D: TRBD2
J: TRBJ2-7
size: NA
V: TRBV7-9
DNA: TGTGCCAGCACGACTAGCGGGAGAAGTTACGAGCAGTACTTC
CDR3: CASTTSGRSYEQYF

D: TRBD1
J: TRBJ1-1
size: NA
V: TRBV12-3/TRBV12-4
DNA: TGTGCCAGCAGTTTAGTGGGACAGGTGGAGAACACTGAAGCTTTCTTT
CDR3: CASSLVGQVENTEAFF

D: NA
J: TRBJ1-1
size: NA
V: TRBV19
DNA: TGTGCCAGTACGGCGACTGGCGGCACTGAAGCTTTCTTT
CDR3: CASTATGGTEAFF

D: NA
J: TRBJ1-2
size: NA
V: TRBV4-1
DNA: TGCGCCAGCAGCCATCAGGGCCGGGGGCTTAACTATGGCTACACCTTC
CDR3: CASSHQGRGLNYGYTF

D: NA
J: TRBJ2-4
size: few
V: TRBV19
DNA: TGTGCCAGTAGTCCACGGACCGGCTTGAACATTCAGTACTTC
CDR3: CASSPRTGLNIQYF

D: TRBD1
J: TRBJ2-1
size: NA
V: TRBV4-1
DNA: TGCGCCAGCAGCCAGGAGGACAGGGGCTTTGAGCAGTTCTTC
CDR3: CASSQEDRGFEQFF

D: TRBD2
J: TRBJ2-1
size: NA
V: TRBV7-8
DNA: TGTGCCAGCAGCCCAAGGCGGGGGAGAAGCTCAAACAATGAGCAGTTCTTC
CDR3: CASSPRRGRSSNNEQFF

D: NA
J: TRBJ2-7
size: NA
V: TRBV7-8
DNA: TGTGCCAGCAGCTACAGGGTACACGAGCAGTACTTC
CDR3: CASSYRVHEQYF

D: NA
J: TRBJ1-1
size: NA
V: TRBV5-3
DNA: TGTGCCAGCAGCTTGGAAAGGTATAACACTGAAGCTTTCTTT
CDR3: CASSLERYNTEAFF

D: NA
J: TRBJ1-1
size: NA
V: TRBV6-1
DNA: TGTGCCAGCATGCCATTGCCTGCGGAAACTTCTCAAGCTTTCTTT
CDR3: CASMPLPAETSQAFF

D: NA
J: TRBJ2-2
size: NA
V: TRBV7-8
DNA: TGTGCCAGCAGCCGACCCCTCAGGGTGGGCACCGGGGAGCTGTTTTTT
CDR3: CASSRPLRVGTGELFF

D: TRBD2
J: TRBJ2-5
size: many
V: TRBV7-2
DNA: TGTGCCAGCAGAACTAGCGCGGAGACCCAGTACTTC
CDR3: CASRTSAETQYF

D: NA
J: TRBJ2-7
size: NA
V: TRBV6-2/TRBV6-3
DNA: TGTGCCAGCAGCTCCCTAGACAACCCCCACGAGCAGTACTTC
CDR3: CASSSLDNPHEQYF

D: NA
J: TRBJ2-7
size: few
V: TRBV27
DNA: TGTGCCAGCAGGGGCACTTTCTACGAGCAGTACTTC
CDR3: CASRGTFYEQYF

D: NA
J: TRBJ2-2
size: once
V: TRBV6-2/TRBV6-3
DNA: TGTGCCAGCACCCCCTTTGGGGTCGGGGAGCTGTTTTTT
CDR3: CASTPFGVGELFF

D: NA
J: TRBJ2-3
size: NA
V: TRBV4-1
DNA: TGCGCCAGCAGCCAAGATGCGGCGGGCACAGATACGCAGTATTTT
CDR3: CASSQDAAGTDTQYF

D: NA
J: TRBJ1-5
size: few
V: TRBV12-3/TRBV12-4
DNA: TGTGCCAGCAGTTTCCCCCAGGGGCAGCCCCAGCATTTT
CDR3: CASSFPQGQPQHF

D: NA
J: TRBJ1-6
size: NA
V: TRBV12-3/TRBV12-4
DNA: TGTGCCAGCAGTTTAAAGGGCTGGGGACCCCTCCACTTT
CDR3: CASSLKGWGPLHF

D: NA
J: TRBJ1-2
size: few
V: TRBV6-1
DNA: TGTGCCAGCAGAACACAGGTCTATGGCTACACCTTC
CDR3: CASRTQVYGYTF

D: NA
J: TRBJ1-5
size: once
V: TRBV19
DNA: TGTGCCAGTAGTATAGGGGGTTTTGAGCAGCCCCAGCATTTT
CDR3: CASSIGGFEQPQHF

D: NA
J: TRBJ1-5
size: NA
V: TRBV6-1
DNA: TGTGCCAGCAGTGAAGGGGCCGGGCCCCAGCCCCAGCATTTT
CDR3: CASSEGAGPQPQHF

D: TRBD2
J: TRBJ2-1
size: NA
V: TRBV27
DNA: TGTGCCAGCAGTCAAATAGCGGGAGTGCAGCAGTTCTTC
CDR3: CASSQIAGVQQFF

D: NA
J: TRBJ2-7
size: NA
V: TRBV29-1
DNA: TGCAGCGTTGAAGGGGGGCGAGACACCAGCTCCTACGAGCAGTACTTC
CDR3: CSVEGGRDTSSYEQYF

D: NA
J: TRBJ1-1
size: NA
V: TRBV11-1
DNA: TGTGCCAGCAGCCTGCTCCGGGGCCTTTCTGAAGCTTTCTTT
CDR3: CASSLLRGLSEAFF

D: NA
J: TRBJ1-1
size: NA
V: TRBV18
DNA: TGTGCCAGCTCACCAAGCAGGGTGCCAATGAACACTGAAGCTTTCTTT
CDR3: CASSPSRVPMNTEAFF

D: NA
J: TRBJ2-1
size: few
V: TRBV7-2
DNA: TGTGCCAGCAGCTTAAGGGCCAGCGGGTACTCCTACAATGAGCAGTTCTTC
CDR3: CASSLRASGYSYNEQFF

D: NA
J: TRBJ2-1
size: few
V: TRBV25-1
DNA: TGTGCCAGCAGTGAATCCTACGGGGGGCCCTACAATGAGCAGTTCTTC
CDR3: CASSESYGGPYNEQFF